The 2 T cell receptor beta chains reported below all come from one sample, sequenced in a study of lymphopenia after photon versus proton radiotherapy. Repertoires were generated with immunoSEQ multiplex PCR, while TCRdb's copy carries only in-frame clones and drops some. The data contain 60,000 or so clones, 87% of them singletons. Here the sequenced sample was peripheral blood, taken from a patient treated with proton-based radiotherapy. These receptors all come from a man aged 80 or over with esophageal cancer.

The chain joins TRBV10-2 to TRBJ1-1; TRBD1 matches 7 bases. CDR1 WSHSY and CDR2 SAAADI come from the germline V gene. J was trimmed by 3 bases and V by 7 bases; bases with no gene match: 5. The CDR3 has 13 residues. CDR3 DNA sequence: TGCGCCAGCACCGGGACAGTCGACACTGAAGCTTTCTTT. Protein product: CASTGTVDTEAFF.

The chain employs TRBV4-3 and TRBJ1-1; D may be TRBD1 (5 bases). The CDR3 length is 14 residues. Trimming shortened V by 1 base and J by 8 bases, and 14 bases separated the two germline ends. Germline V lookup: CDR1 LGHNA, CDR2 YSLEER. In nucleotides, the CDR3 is TGCGCCAGCAGCCAAGGGGGGAGGGTTGTGGAAGCTTTCTTT. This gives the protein CASSQGGRVVEAFF.